The clone carrying this T cell receptor (beta chain) came up many times. Antigen unknown. The data are from a study of T cell repertoires in cytomegalovirus infection. Study as a whole: It can be stated that public TCR beta signatures indicated CMV infection as well as a matching HLA type. General study points: There were carriers of CMV plus the relevant HLA, and cumulative public TCR beta family frequency identified them. Dominant in the ex vivo response were TCR beta clonotypes restricted by HLA-C and specific for CMV.

Germline-derived CDR1 and CDR2 are SGHNT and YYREEE (reference sequence). Between the trimmed V and J ends, which lost 4 bases and 5 bases, there was a span of 16 bases. The CDR3 has 16 amino acids. TCRdb reprocessed the reads via MiXCR and lists one record per CDR3 protein. The sample holds tens of thousands of distinct CDR3 sequences, approximately 20% seen once. The chain has TRBV5-4 and TRBJ1-6; D gene ambiguous. This clonotype was obtained from a human donor in good health (CMV status not recorded). Some clones in this sample may be carry-over from other donors' samples. Sequencing used PBMCs, sequenced either directly or after in vitro stimulation (not recorded which). CDR3 loop: CASSLPPGQDNSPLHF. DNA of the CDR3: TGTGCCAGCAGCCTCCCCCCTGGTCAAGATAATTCACCCCTCCACTTT.